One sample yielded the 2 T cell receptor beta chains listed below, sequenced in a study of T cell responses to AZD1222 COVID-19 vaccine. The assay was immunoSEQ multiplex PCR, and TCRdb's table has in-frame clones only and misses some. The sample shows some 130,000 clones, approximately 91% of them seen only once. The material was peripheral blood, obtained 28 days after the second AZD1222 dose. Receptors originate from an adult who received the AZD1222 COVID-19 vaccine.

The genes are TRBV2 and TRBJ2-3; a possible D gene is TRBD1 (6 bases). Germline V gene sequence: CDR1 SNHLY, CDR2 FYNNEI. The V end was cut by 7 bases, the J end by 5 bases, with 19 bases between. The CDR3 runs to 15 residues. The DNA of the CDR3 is TGTGCCAGCACCGACGGCCGGACAGATATAGATACGCAGTATTTT. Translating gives CASTDGRTDIDTQYF.

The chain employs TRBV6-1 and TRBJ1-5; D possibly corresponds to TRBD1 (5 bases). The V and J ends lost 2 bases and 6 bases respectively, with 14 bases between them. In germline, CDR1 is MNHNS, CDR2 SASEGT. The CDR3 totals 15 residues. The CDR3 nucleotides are TGTGCCAGCAGTGAACGGGCCAGGGCGACTCAGCCCCAGCATTTT. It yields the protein CASSERARATQPQHF.